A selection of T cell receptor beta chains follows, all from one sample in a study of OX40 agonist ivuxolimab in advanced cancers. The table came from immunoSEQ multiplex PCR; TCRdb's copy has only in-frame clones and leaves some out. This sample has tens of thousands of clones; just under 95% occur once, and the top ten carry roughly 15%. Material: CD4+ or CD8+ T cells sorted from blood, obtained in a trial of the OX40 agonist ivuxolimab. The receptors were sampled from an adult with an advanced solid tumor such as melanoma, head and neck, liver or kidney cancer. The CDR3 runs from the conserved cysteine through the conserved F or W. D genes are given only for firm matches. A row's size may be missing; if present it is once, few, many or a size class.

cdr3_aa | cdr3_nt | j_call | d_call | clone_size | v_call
CASSLTGAETQYF | TGTGCCAGCAGCTTGACAGGGGCTGAGACCCAGTACTTC | TRBJ2-5 | TRBD1 | NA | TRBV11-2
CASTSNRERSYEQYF | TGTGCCAGCACCTCGAACAGGGAGAGGTCCTACGAGCAGTACTTC | TRBJ2-7 | NA | NA | TRBV27
CASSQGVSGYEQYF | TGCGCCAGCAGCCAAGGAGTGAGCGGCTACGAGCAGTACTTC | TRBJ2-7 | NA | NA | TRBV4-1
CASSPVVISTTDTQYF | TGTGCCAGCAGCCCCGTCGTGATTTCCACCACAGATACGCAGTATTTT | TRBJ2-3 | NA | NA | TRBV11-2
CASSFSGYNQLQHF | TGTGCCAGCAGTTTTAGTGGGTATAATCAGCTCCAGCATTTT | TRBJ1-5 | NA | once | TRBV27
CASKPGNTEAFF | TGTGCCAGCAAGCCAGGGAACACTGAAGCTTTCTTT | TRBJ1-1 | NA | NA | TRBV27
CASSAGLAGYEQYF | TGTGCCAGTAGTGCCGGACTAGCGGGCTACGAGCAGTACTTC | TRBJ2-7 | TRBD2 | NA | TRBV19
CASSEVGGNQPQHF | TGTGCCAGCAGTGAAGTGGGGGGCAATCAGCCCCAGCATTTT | TRBJ1-5 | NA | NA | TRBV6-1
CAWSVLGGTTGELFF | TGTGCCTGGAGTGTACTCGGGGGTACCACCGGGGAGCTGTTTTTT | TRBJ2-2 | NA | NA | TRBV30
CASSVGREGQNEQFF | TGTGCCAGCAGCGTAGGGAGGGAGGGCCAAAATGAGCAGTTCTTC | TRBJ2-1 | TRBD2 | NA | TRBV9
CASSSDVTAEAYEQYF | TGTGCCAGCAGCTCCGACGTCACGGCAGAGGCCTACGAGCAGTACTTC | TRBJ2-7 | NA | NA | TRBV7-9
CASSLGSNYEQYF | TGTGCCAGCAGCTTAGGATCCAATTACGAGCAGTACTTC | TRBJ2-7 | NA | NA | TRBV7-9
CASSFEIRDTEAFF | TGTGCCAGCAGCTTTGAAATTAGGGACACTGAAGCTTTCTTT | TRBJ1-1 | NA | NA | TRBV7-9
CASSLGEEEFF | TGTGCCAGCAGCTTAGGGGAAGAGGAGTTCTTC | TRBJ2-1 | NA | NA | TRBV7-9
CASRTDGNEQFF | TGCGCCAGCCGAACGGACGGCAATGAGCAGTTCTTC | TRBJ2-1 | NA | NA | TRBV10-1
CASSESTRGRQYF | TGCGCCAGCAGTGAGTCGACTCGTGGCCGCCAGTACTTC | TRBJ2-4 | NA | NA | TRBV10-1
CASSHRDKNTEAFF | TGCGCCAGCAGTCATCGGGACAAAAACACTGAAGCTTTCTTT | TRBJ1-1 | NA | NA | TRBV23-1
CASSFVGQGAMGYGYTF | TGTGCCAGCAGCTTCGTGGGACAGGGGGCGATGGGCTATGGCTACACCTTC | TRBJ1-2 | TRBD1 | NA | TRBV7-2
CASSLKATVGEQYF | TGTGCCAGCAGTCTCAAGGCGACAGTCGGCGAGCAGTACTTC | TRBJ2-7 | NA | NA | TRBV7-6
CASSSGGLNEKLFF | TGTGCCAGCAGCAGCGGGGGGTTGAATGAAAAACTGTTTTTT | TRBJ1-4 | NA | NA | TRBV9
CASRPSSMENQPQHF | TGTGCAAGTCGCCCCTCATCTATGGAGAATCAGCCCCAGCATTTT | TRBJ1-5 | NA | few | TRBV12-2
CASTLGGTGCDEQYF | TGTGCTAGTACCCTCGGGGGGACAGGCTGCGACGAGCAGTACTTC | TRBJ2-7 | NA | NA | TRBV12-5
CASSLGFGPYEQYF | TGTGCCAGCAGTCTGGGGTTTGGGCCCTACGAGCAGTACTTC | TRBJ2-7 | NA | NA | TRBV6-6
CASSQPLRANNEQFF | TGTGCCAGCAGCCAACCCTTGAGGGCGAACAATGAGCAGTTCTTC | TRBJ2-1 | NA | NA | TRBV6-6
CASSQDPRGAGHTIYF | TGCGCCAGCAGCCAAGATCCCAGGGGGGCAGGACACACCATATATTTT | TRBJ1-3 | TRBD1 | few | TRBV4-3
CASSLAGSGTEAFF | TGTGCCAGCTCCCTGGCGGGGAGTGGAACTGAAGCTTTCTTT | TRBJ1-1 | NA | few | TRBV27
CASSPTGSHNEQFF | TGTGCCAGCAGCCCGACAGGGTCCCACAATGAGCAGTTCTTC | TRBJ2-1 | TRBD1 | NA | TRBV6-6
CASSDSWGPDNEQFF | TGTGCCAGCAGCGATAGTTGGGGACCGGACAATGAGCAGTTCTTC | TRBJ2-1 | NA | NA | TRBV9
CASSEGWTPNYEQYF | TGTGCCAGCAGTGAAGGTTGGACGCCTAACTACGAGCAGTACTTC | TRBJ2-7 | NA | NA | TRBV6-1
CAGHLQGSLQETQYF | TGTGCCGGCCACTTACAGGGGTCCCTACAAGAGACCCAGTACTTC | TRBJ2-5 | TRBD1 | NA | TRBV5-4
CASRALGRPSYNEQFF | TGTGCCAGCAGGGCCCTGGGGCGCCCCTCCTACAATGAGCAGTTCTTC | TRBJ2-1 | NA | NA | TRBV27